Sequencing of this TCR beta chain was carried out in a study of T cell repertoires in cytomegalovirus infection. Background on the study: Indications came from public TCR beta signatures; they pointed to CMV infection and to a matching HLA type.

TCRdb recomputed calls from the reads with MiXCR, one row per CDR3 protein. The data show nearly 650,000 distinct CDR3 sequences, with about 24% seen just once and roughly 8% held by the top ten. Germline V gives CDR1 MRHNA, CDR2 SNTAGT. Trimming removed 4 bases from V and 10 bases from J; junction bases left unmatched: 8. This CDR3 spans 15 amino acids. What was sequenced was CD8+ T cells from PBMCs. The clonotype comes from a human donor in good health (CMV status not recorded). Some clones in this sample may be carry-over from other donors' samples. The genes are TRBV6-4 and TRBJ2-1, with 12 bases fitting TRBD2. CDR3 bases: TGTGCCAGCAGTGGCTCTAGCGGGGGGGCCGGCGAGCAGTTCTTC. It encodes CASSGSSGGAGEQFF.